The clone carrying this T cell receptor beta chain has at least ten counts. What it binds is unknown. This entry comes from a study of glioma-infiltrating T cells. Trimming took 2 bases from V and 2 from J, leaving 11 bases between them. Germline CDR1 is SGHTA and CDR2 is FQGTGA. The CDR3 loop spans 15 amino acids. Amplification of TCR alpha and beta CDR3 regions from RNA used iRepertoire nested multiplex PCR. Each CDR3 protein is one row after TCRdb ran MiXCR on the multiplex PCR reads. Of fewer than 250,000 distinct CDR3 sequences in the sample, roughly a third are singletons; the top ten hold 20%. Study-wide points: CDR3 overlap between tissue and blood was very small. Tissue-blood divergence was below expectation in non-neoplastic patients, above in gliomas.

The specimen sequenced was glioma tissue, nonneoplastic brain tissue, or PBMCs (not recorded which). The receptor comes from a human donor with low-grade glioma or glioblastoma, undergoing nonglioma brain surgery, or in good health (not recorded which). J is TRBJ2-3 and V is TRBV7-3; the D gene is possibly TRBD2 (6 bases). CDR3 nucleotides: TGTGCCAGCAGCTTAGGGCTAGCGTCCACAGATACGCAGTATTTT. Translating it yields CASSLGLASTDTQYF.